The 16 T cell receptor beta chains listed next were all sequenced from one sample in a study of tumor and adjacent non-tumor tissue in lung cancer. RNA was extracted from bulk tissue without any cell sorting. The library came from three nested PCR rounds adapted from ARM-PCR protocols. TCRdb re-called the multiplex PCR reads with MiXCR, one entry per CDR3 protein. Among tens of thousands of distinct CDR3 sequences, around 77% were seen once, and the ten largest hold about a tenth. The sample comprised lung tumor tissue. The source of these receptors is a woman aged 40 to 50 with non-small cell lung cancer.

Of note for this clonotype: Without the conserved terminal phenylalanine or tryptophan, this CDR3 likely stems from a read error. V and J are TRBV12-3 or TRBV12-4 and TRBJ2-1; possible D gene TRBD1, 5 bases. The CDR3 runs to 15 residues. Between the trimmed V and J ends, which lost 4 bases and 8 bases, there was a span of 18 bases. CDR3 DNA: TGTGCCAGCAGTTCAACCAGCAGGGTTTACGATGAGCAGTTCTCC. Translation: CASSSTSRVYDEQFS.

This clonotype has just a few counts. A single base separates this from a much larger clone, so it may be a read error. As the CDR3 is not closed by the conserved phenylalanine or tryptophan, this likely results from a read error. The rearrangement uses TRBV4-1 and TRBJ2-7; the match to TRBD1 covers 8 bases. J lost 2 bases, V lost 4 bases, and 4 bases had no gene match. This CDR3 is built from 14 residues. CDR1 and CDR2 from the germline V gene are MGHRA and YSYEKL. The DNA for the CDR3 is TGCGCCAGCAGCCCGAGGGACAGGCCCTACGAGCAGTACCTC. This encodes CASSPRDRPYEQYL.

With regard to this clonotype: The junction does not match germline at one end; this may be a read error. V usage is TRBV28 and J usage is TRBJ1-1, with D unresolved. CDR1 and CDR2 (germline): MDHEN, SYDVKM. This CDR3 is 12 amino acids long. The CDR3 here is CASGRPNAEAFF. CDR3 in DNA: TGTGCCAGCGGACGGCCGAACGCTGAAGCTTTTTTT.

About this clonotype: A junction boundary mismatches the germline segment, possibly from a read error. This sequence joins TRBV6-5 and TRBJ1-6; possible D gene TRBD1, 5 bases. The germline V gene has CDR1 MNHEY and CDR2 SVGAGI. This CDR3 has 14 residues. CDR3 bases: TGTGCAAGCAGTTGGACACGTCGGAATTCACCCCTCCACTTT. Translated: CASSWTRRNSPLHF.

On this clonotype: Mismatch with germline at one junction end may stem from a read error. This chain uses TRBV11-2 with TRBJ2-4; a possible D gene is TRBD2 (5 bases). The CDR3 consists of 15 residues. Germline V gene data show CDR1 as SGHAT and CDR2 as FQNNGV. The CDR3 nucleotides are TGTGCCAGCAGCTCGATACTCGGAGGAGGTAACATTCAGTATTTC. The encoded protein is CASSSILGGGNIQYF.

In regard to this clonotype: Since the CDR3 does not end with the conserved phenylalanine or tryptophan, this likely comes from a read error. The chain carries TRBV28 and TRBJ1-5; tentative D call: TRBD1 (5 bases). This CDR3 is 15 amino acids long. The germline V gene encodes CDR1 MDHEN and CDR2 SYDVKM. This CDR3 is CASSFFREDNQSQHL. CDR3 nucleotides: TGTGCCAGCAGTTTTTTCAGGGAGGACAATCAGTCCCAGCATCTT.

Only one count was recorded for this clonotype. This may stem from a read error, because a much larger clone lies one nucleotide away. The V and J genes are TRBV7-9 and TRBJ2-2; 14 bases fit TRBD2. The CDR3 covers 17 residues. CDR1 SEHNR and CDR2 FQNEAQ come from the germline V gene (reference sequence). CDR3 DNA: TGTGTCAGCAGCTCCAGACTAGCGGGAGGGGACACCGGGGAGCTGTTTTTT. Translating it yields CVSSSRLAGGDTGELFF. The full variable domain, completed using reference TRBV7-9 and TRBJ2-2, is DTGVSQNPRHKITKRGQNVTFRCDPISEHNRLYWYRQTLGQGPEFLTYFQNEAQLEKSRLLSDRFSAERPKGSFSTLEIQRTEQGDSAMYLCVSSSRLAGGDTGELFFGEGSRLTVL.

The chain combines TRBV6-5 with TRBJ1-2; weak D call: TRBD1 (5 bases). CDR1 MNHEY and CDR2 SVGAGI come from the germline V gene. The CDR3 sequence is 13 residues long. Trimming removed 7 bases at V and 2 bases at J, with 11 bases between. The CDR3 loop is CASKGLENYGYTF. In DNA, the CDR3 is TGTGCCAGCAAGGGGTTGGAGAACTATGGCTACACCTTC.

Details on this clonotype: Sequence at one end of the junction differs from germline and may be a read error. J is TRBJ2-5 and V is TRBV12-3 or TRBV12-4; D is unresolved. There are 15 residues in the CDR3. The CDR3, as DNA: TGTGCCAGCAGTTCCCGACGGACGTACCAAGAGACTCAGTACTTC. The encoded protein is CASSSRRTYQETQYF.

Notes on this clonotype: A clone one base away is much larger, so this may be a read error. The V and J genes are TRBV5-1 and TRBJ1-5; D gene uncertain. This CDR3 is built from 14 residues. Trimming removed 1 base from V and 7 bases from J, with 12 bases in between. Germline CDR1 and CDR2: SGHRS and YFSETQ. CDR3 sequence reads: CASSLKGFGQPQHF. CDR3 in DNA: TGCGCCAGCAGCTTGAAAGGGTTTGGGCAGCCCCAGCATTTT.

Points on this clonotype: Sequence at one end of the junction differs from germline and may be a read error. The chain is built from TRBV5-6 and TRBJ2-5, with D maybe TRBD2 (6 bases). The CDR3 extends over 15 amino acids. Germline V CDR1 and CDR2: SGHDT, YYEEEE. CDR3 in DNA: TGTGCCAGCATCTTGAAGACTAGAGGGCAGGAGACCCAGTACTTC. Translated: CASILKTRGQETQYF.

As regards this clonotype: At one end, the junction sequence differs from germline, possibly due to a read error. The chain combines TRBV20-1 with TRBJ1-5, with 7 nucleotides matching TRBD1. The CDR3 sequence is 14 residues long. The germline V gene encodes CDR1 DFQATT and CDR2 SNEGSKA (reference sequence). CDR3 sequence: CSARVLQGNQPQQF. The CDR3 region has the DNA TGCAGTGCTAGAGTATTACAGGGGAATCAGCCCCAGCAATTT.

The chain combines TRBV4-1 with TRBJ2-7; no clear D gene. CDR1 is MGHRA, CDR2 YSYEKL, per germline. There are 8 residues in the CDR3. The CDR3 bases are TGCCTATTCTACGAGCAGTACTTC. Translating gives CLFYEQYF.

As for this clonotype: The conserved phenylalanine or tryptophan is not found at the CDR3 terminus, so this likely reflects a read error. Because the CDR3's place on the DNA is in doubt, the DNA is left out and the CDR3 is given as listed by TCRdb. The chain has TRBV6-1 and TRBJ2-3; TRBD1, the D gene given by the table, was not confirmed from the DNA. Germline assignment: CDR1 MNHNS and CDR2 SASEGT. The CDR3 extends over 13 residues, inclusive of both ends. The CDR3 is CASSGPPLDTRYY.

As for this clonotype: Because the CDR3 is missing its conserved closing phenylalanine or tryptophan, this is likely a read error. The chain combines TRBV12-3 or TRBV12-4 with TRBJ2-7, with no clear D. This CDR3 is 14 amino acids long. The CDR3 sequence is CASSLSAWSYGQYL. The CDR3 DNA is TGTGCCAGCAGCTTGAGTGCATGGTCGTACGGGCAGTACCTC.

This clonotype showed up many times. The V and J genes are TRBV15 and TRBJ2-1, with a possible D match to TRBD2 (6 bases). Germline CDR1 reads LNHNV; CDR2 reads YYDKDF (reference sequence). Trimming shortened V by 0 bases and J by 1 base, and 10 bases separated the two germline ends. The length of the CDR3 is 16 residues. CDR3 region: CATSRDWRDSYNEQFF. CDR3 bases: TGTGCCACCAGCAGAGATTGGAGGGATTCCTACAATGAGCAGTTCTTC.